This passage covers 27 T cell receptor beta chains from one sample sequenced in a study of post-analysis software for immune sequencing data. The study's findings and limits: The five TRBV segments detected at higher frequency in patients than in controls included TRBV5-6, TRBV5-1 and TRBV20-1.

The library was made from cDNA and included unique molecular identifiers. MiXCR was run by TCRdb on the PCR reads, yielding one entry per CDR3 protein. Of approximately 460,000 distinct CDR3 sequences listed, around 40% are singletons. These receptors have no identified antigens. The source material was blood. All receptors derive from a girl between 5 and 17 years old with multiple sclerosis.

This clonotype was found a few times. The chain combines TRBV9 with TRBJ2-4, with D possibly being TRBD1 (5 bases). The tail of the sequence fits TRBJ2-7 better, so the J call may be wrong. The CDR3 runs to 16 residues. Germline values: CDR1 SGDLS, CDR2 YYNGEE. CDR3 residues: CASSPSTDSRVGEQYF. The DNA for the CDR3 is TGTGCCAGCAGCCCCTCGACAGATAGCAGAGTAGGCGAGCAGTACTTC.

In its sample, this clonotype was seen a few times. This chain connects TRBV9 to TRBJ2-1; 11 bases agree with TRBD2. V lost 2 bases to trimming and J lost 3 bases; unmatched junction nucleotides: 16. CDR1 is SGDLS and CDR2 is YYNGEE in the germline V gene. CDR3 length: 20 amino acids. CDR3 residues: CASSVAGTSGRGAYYNEQFF. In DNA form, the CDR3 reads TGTGCCAGCAGCGTCGCCGGAACTAGCGGGAGAGGAGCCTACTACAATGAGCAGTTCTTC.

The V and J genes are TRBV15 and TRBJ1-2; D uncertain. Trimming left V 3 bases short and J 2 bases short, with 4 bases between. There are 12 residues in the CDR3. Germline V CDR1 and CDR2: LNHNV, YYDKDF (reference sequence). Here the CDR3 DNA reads TGTGCCACCAGCAGTGCGAACTATGGCTACACCTTC. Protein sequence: CATSSANYGYTF.

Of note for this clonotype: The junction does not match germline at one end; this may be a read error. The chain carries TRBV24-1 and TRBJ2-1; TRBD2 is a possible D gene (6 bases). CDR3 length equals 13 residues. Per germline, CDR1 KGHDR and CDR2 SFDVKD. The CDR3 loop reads CATSPGAYNKQFF. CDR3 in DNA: TGTGCCACCAGTCCGGGAGCCTACAATAAGCAGTTCTTC.

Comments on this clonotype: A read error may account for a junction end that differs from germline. CDR3 loop: CASSWGQGRETQYF. Here the CDR3 DNA reads TGCGCCAGCAGCTGGGGACAGGGGAGAGAGACCCAGTACTTC. The genes are TRBV6-5 and TRBJ2-5; TRBD1 aligns across 10 bases. The CDR3 consists of 14 residues. CDR1 and CDR2 (germline): MNHEY, SVGAGI.

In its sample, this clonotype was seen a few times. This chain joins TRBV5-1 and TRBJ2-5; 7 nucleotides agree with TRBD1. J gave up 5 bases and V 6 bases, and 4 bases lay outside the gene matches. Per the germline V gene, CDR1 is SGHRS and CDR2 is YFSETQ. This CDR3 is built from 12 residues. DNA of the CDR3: TGCGCCAGCACCCTACAGGGGGAGACCCAGTACTTC. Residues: CASTLQGETQYF.

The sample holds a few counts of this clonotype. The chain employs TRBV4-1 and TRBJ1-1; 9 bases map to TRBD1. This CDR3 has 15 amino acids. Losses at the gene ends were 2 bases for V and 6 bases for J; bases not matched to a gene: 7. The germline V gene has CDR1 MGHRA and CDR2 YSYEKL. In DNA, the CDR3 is TGCGCCAGCAGCCAACTCGGGACAGGGCGTCCTGAAGCTTTCTTT. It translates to CASSQLGTGRPEAFF.

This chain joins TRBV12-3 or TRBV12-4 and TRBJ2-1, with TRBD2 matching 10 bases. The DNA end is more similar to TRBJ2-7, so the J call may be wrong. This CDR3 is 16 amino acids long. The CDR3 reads CASSLSGLAGVNEQYF. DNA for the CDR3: TGTGCCAGCAGTTTAAGTGGGCTAGCGGGAGTAAATGAGCAGTACTTC.

CDR3 amino acids: CSAREASGRVGANVLTF. The CDR3 nucleotides read TGCAGTGCTAGAGAGGCTAGCGGGAGGGTTGGGGCCAACGTCCTGACTTTC. The rearrangement uses TRBV20-1 and TRBJ2-6; 12 bases fit TRBD2. The V gene's germline CDR1 is DFQATT and CDR2 SNEGSKA (reference sequence). Trimming at V came to 0 bases and at J to 3 bases, leaving 3 bases not matched to a gene. This CDR3 region has 17 residues.

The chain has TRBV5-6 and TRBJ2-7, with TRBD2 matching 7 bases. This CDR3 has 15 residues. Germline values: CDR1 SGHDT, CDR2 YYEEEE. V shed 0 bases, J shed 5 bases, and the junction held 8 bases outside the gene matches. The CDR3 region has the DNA TGTGCCAGCAGCTTGGATGGCAGCGGGATTAACGAGCAGTACTTC. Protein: CASSLDGSGINEQYF.

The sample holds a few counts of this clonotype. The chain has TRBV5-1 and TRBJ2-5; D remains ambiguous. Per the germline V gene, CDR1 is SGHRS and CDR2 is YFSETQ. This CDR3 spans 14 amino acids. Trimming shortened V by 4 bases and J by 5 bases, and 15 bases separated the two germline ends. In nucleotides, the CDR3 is TGCGCCAGCAGCAGCTCACAAAGGACGGAGACCCAGTACTTC. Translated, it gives CASSSSQRTETQYF.

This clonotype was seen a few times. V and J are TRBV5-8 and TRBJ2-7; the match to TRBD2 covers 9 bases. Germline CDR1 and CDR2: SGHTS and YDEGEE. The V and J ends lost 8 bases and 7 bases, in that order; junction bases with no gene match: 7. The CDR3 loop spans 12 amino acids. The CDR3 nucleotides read TGTGCCAGGAGGGCGGGAGGGCGTGAGCAGTACTTC. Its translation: CARRAGGREQYF.

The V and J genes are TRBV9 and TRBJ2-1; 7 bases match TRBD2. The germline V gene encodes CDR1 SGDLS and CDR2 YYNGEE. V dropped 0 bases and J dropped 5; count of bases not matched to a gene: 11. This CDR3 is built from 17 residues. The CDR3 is CASSVDRPGGTDNEQFF. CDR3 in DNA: TGTGCCAGCAGCGTAGATCGGCCGGGAGGAACGGACAATGAGCAGTTCTTC.

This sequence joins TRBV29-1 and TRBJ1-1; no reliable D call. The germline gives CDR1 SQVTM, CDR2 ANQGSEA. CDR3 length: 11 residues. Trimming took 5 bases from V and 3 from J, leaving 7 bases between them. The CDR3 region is CSVSSDTEAFF. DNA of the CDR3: TGCAGCGTTTCGAGTGACACTGAAGCTTTCTTT.

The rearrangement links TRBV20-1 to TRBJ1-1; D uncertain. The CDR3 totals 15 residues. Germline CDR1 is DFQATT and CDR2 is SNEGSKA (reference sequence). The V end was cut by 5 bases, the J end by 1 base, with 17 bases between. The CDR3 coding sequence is TGCAGTGCTCGCCCCCGGGGAGGGCCGAACACTGAAGCTTTCTTT. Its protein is CSARPRGGPNTEAFF.

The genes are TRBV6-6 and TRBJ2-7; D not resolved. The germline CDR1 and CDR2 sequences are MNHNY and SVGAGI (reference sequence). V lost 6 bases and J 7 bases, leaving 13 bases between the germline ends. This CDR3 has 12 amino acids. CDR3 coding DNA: TGTGCCAGCAGGGTAGGCGGAAGGGAGCAGTACTTC. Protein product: CASRVGGREQYF.

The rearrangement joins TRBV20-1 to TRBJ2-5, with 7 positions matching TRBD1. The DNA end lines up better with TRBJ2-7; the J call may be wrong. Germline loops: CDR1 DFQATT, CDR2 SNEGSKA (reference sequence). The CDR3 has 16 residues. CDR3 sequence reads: CSARGSLDRDAYEQYF. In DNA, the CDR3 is TGCAGTGCTAGAGGCTCCCTTGACAGGGACGCCTACGAGCAGTACTTC.

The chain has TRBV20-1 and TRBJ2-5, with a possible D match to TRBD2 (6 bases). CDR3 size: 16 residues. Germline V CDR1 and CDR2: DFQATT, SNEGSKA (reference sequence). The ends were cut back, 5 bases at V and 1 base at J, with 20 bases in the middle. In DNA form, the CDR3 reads TGCAGTGCTTTTACCTTGGGCGGGGTAACCCAAGAGACCCAGTACTTC. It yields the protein CSAFTLGGVTQETQYF.

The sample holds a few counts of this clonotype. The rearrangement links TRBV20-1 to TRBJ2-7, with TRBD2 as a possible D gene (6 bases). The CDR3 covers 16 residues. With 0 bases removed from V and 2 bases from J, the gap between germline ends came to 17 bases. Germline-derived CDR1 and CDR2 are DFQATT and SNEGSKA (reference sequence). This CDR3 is CSARDPSFAGPYEQYF. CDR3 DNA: TGCAGTGCTAGAGATCCTTCCTTTGCGGGACCCTACGAGCAGTACTTC.

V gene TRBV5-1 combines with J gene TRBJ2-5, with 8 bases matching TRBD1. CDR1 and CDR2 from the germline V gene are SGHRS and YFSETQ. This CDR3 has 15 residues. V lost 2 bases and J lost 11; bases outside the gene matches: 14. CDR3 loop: CASSLGTGSYNEQYF. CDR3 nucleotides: TGCGCCAGCAGCTTAGGGACAGGCTCCTACAATGAGCAGTACTTC.

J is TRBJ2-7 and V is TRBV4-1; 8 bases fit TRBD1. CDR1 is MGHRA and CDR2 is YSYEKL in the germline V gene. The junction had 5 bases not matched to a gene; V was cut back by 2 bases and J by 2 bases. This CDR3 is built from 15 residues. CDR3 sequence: CASSQYSTGAYEQYF. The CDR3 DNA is TGCGCCAGCAGCCAATATTCGACAGGGGCCTACGAGCAGTACTTC.

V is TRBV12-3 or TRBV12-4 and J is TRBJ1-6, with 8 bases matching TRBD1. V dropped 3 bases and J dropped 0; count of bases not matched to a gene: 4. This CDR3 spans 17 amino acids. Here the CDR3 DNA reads TGTGCCAGCAGTTTCAGGGGGCTGAGCTCCTATAATTCACCCCTCCACTTT. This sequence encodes CASSFRGLSSYNSPLHF.

DNA for the CDR3: TGCGCCAGCAACATAGGACCAACTAACTATGGCTACACCTTC. Encoded protein: CASNIGPTNYGYTF. V and J are TRBV5-1 and TRBJ1-2; no definite D call. Trimming pared 6 bases from V and 0 bases from J, leaving 12 bases between. The CDR3 loop spans 14 amino acids. Germline CDR1 is SGHRS and CDR2 is YFSETQ.

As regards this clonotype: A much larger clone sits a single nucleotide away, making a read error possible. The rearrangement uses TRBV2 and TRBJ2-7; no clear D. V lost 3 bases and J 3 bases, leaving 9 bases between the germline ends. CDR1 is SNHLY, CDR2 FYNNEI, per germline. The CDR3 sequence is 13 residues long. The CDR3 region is CASSDRMGYEQYF. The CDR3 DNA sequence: TGTGCCAGCAGTGACAGGATGGGCTACGAGCAGTACTTC.

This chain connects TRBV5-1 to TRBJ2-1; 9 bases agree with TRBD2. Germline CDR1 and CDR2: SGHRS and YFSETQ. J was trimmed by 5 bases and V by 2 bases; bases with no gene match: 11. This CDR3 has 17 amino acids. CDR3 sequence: CASSLTTSGATNNEQFF. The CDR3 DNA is TGCGCCAGCAGCTTAACGACTAGCGGAGCCACTAACAATGAGCAGTTCTTC.

The CDR3 region is CASSPASGRFTDTQYF. CDR3 sequence (DNA): TGCGCCAGCAGCCCGGCTAGCGGGAGATTCACAGATACGCAGTATTTT. This sequence joins TRBV4-1 and TRBJ2-3; 10 bases are a match to TRBD2. The CDR3 is 16 residues long. CDR1 MGHRA and CDR2 YSYEKL come from the germline V gene. V was pared by 4 bases and J by 2 bases, with 6 bases of the junction left unmatched.

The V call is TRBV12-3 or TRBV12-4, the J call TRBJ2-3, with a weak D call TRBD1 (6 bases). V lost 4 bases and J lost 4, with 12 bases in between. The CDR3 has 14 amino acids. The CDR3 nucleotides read TGTGCCAGCAGTTCGCCAGGGGTTGCAGATACGCAGTATTTT. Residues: CASSSPGVADTQYF.